The 21 T cell receptor beta chains below come from one sample, sequenced in a study of vaccination and CD4 T cells after COVID-19. Noted treatment: approximately nine-day PBMC culture with coronavirus spike peptide pools or control peptides (ViraFEST assay). Ahead of the COVID-19 pandemic (2011-2018), the CD4+ T cells of the unexposed donor were collected. No cognate antigen is known for these TCRs. An Oncomine TCR Beta short-read assay was used to sequence the DNA from cultured CD4+ T cells. One entry per CDR3 protein, called by TCRdb with MiXCR from the PCR reads. The table shows roughly 1,700 distinct CDR3 sequences, with roughly three fifths occurring only once. Sequencing was carried out using CD4+ T cells from blood, cultured in vitro. Receptors were obtained from a human donor in good health.

This chain joins TRBV6-5 and TRBJ1-5; 8 nucleotides agree with TRBD1. Germline V CDR1 and CDR2: MNHEY, SVGAGI. V dropped 0 bases and J dropped 4; count of bases not matched to a gene: 8. This CDR3 comprises 17 residues. The CDR3 coding sequence is TGTGCCAGCAGTTACTCGACCCCCAGGGGGCGTAATCAGCCCCAGCATTTT. Translating it yields CASSYSTPRGRNQPQHF.

The chain carries TRBV19 and TRBJ1-1; D is unclear. The CDR3 extends over 15 amino acids. Deletions cut 6 bases from V and 4 bases from J, with 18 bases between. Germline V gene lookup returns CDR1 LNHDA and CDR2 SQIVND (reference sequence). CDR3 coding DNA: TGTGCCAGTAGGATCTCGCTGGAGGGTGGCACTGAAGCTTTCTTT. It is translated as CASRISLEGGTEAFF.

V is TRBV10-3 and J is TRBJ2-7; 9 bases agree with TRBD2. CDR1 and CDR2 (germline): ENHRY, SYGVKD. The CDR3 loop spans 15 amino acids. J lost 6 bases, V lost 4 bases, and 10 bases had no gene match. The CDR3 DNA follows: TGTGCCATCAGTGCTCGAGCTATAGCGGGAGTCGAGCAGTACTTC. Encoded protein: CAISARAIAGVEQYF.

This clonotype was seen more than once but under ten times. The chain employs TRBV7-9 and TRBJ1-2; TRBD1 matches 7 bases. The CDR3 has 13 residues. Germline CDR1 reads SEHNR; CDR2 reads FQNEAQ (reference sequence). V gave up 4 bases and J gave up 4 bases; unmatched junction bases: 3. CDR3 DNA: TGTGCCAGCAGCTCGACAGGGTTCTATGGCTACACCTTC. This codes for CASSSTGFYGYTF. Filled out from reference TRBV7-9 and TRBJ1-2, the complete variable domain reads DTGVSQNPRHKITKRGQNVTFRCDPISEHNRLYWYRQTLGQGPEFLTYFQNEAQLEKSRLLSDRFSAERPKGSFSTLEIQRTEQGDSAMYLCASSSTGFYGYTFGSGTRLTVV.

The rearrangement uses TRBV4-2 and TRBJ1-1, with D perhaps TRBD1 (5 bases). The CDR3 totals 15 residues. Germline CDR1 reads LGHNA; CDR2 reads YNFKEQ. Between the trimmed V and J ends, which lost 1 base and 4 bases, there was a span of 13 bases. Written as DNA, the CDR3 is TGTGCCAGCAGCCAAGCGACGGGGCGTAGCACTGAAGCTTTCTTT. As protein: CASSQATGRSTEAFF.

The V and J genes are TRBV7-3 and TRBJ2-5, with D uncertain. The V gene lost 4 bases and the J gene lost 5 bases, with 11 bases spanning the gap. CDR1 and CDR2 (germline): SGHTA, FQGTGA. This CDR3 has 13 amino acids. CDR3 in amino acids: CASSSSLVETQYF. CDR3 bases: TGTGCCAGCAGCTCCAGCCTAGTTGAGACCCAGTACTTC.

This chain uses TRBV6-5 with TRBJ2-7, with D possibly TRBD2 on 6 matching bases. This CDR3 comprises 12 residues. V gave up 3 bases and J gave up 7 bases, with 10 bases separating them. CDR1 MNHEY and CDR2 SVGAGI come from the germline V gene. The DNA of the CDR3 is TGTGCCAGCAGTTATGCGGGGATGGAGCAGTACTTC. Residues: CASSYAGMEQYF.

The J gene is TRBJ2-7, the V gene TRBV20-1; tentatively, D is TRBD2 (6 bases). Trimming left V 6 bases short and J 1 base short, with 19 bases between. Per the germline V gene, CDR1 is DFQATT and CDR2 is SNEGSKA (reference sequence). The CDR3 runs 15 residues. CDR3 sequence: CSAGDPGAGSYEQYF. CDR3 DNA sequence: TGCAGTGCGGGGGATCCAGGCGCGGGGTCCTACGAGCAGTACTTC.

This chain joins TRBV6-1 and TRBJ1-2, with D possibly matching TRBD1 (5 bases). V was cut by 6 bases and J by 2 bases, with 10 bases left in between. Germline V gene sequence: CDR1 MNHNS, CDR2 SASEGT. The CDR3 length is 13 residues. The DNA of the CDR3 is TGTGCCAGCAGCCCGGGACGGAACTATGGCTACACCTTC. It yields the protein CASSPGRNYGYTF.

This clonotype occurred once. The rearrangement joins TRBV11-3 to TRBJ2-3; TRBD2 aligns across 12 bases. Trimming removed 5 bases from V and 0 bases from J; junction bases left unmatched: 3. The CDR3 sequence is 16 residues long. Germline V gene sequence: CDR1 SGHNT, CDR2 YENEEA. CDR3 region: CASSRGTSGSTDTQYF. Written as DNA, the CDR3 is TGTGCCAGCAGCCGTGGGACTAGCGGGAGCACAGATACGCAGTATTTT.

This clonotype has a handful of counts. The rearrangement joins TRBV28 to TRBJ1-5; D is unclear. The CDR3 is made up of 11 amino acids. The germline V gene encodes CDR1 MDHEN and CDR2 SYDVKM. V lost 2 bases and J lost 9, with 5 bases in between. In DNA, the CDR3 is TGTGCCAGCAGTTTAGGCTGGCCCCAGCATTTT. This sequence encodes CASSLGWPQHF.

This chain links TRBV20-1 with TRBJ2-3; 11 nucleotides match TRBD2. The CDR3 runs 16 residues. In germline, CDR1 is DFQATT, CDR2 SNEGSKA (reference sequence). With 3 bases clipped from V and 1 base from J, the junction kept 6 bases outside the gene matches. For the CDR3, the DNA is TGCAGTGCTAGCGTAGCGGGAGGGCCGGGCACAGATACGCAGTATTTT. This sequence encodes CSASVAGGPGTDTQYF.

This chain joins TRBV5-1 and TRBJ1-1; D unresolved. The V gene's germline CDR1 is SGHRS and CDR2 YFSETQ. CDR3 length equals 15 residues. Trimming took off 0 bases at V and 4 bases at J, with 13 bases between the two ends. This CDR3 reads CASSLAPGGSTEAFF. CDR3 coding DNA: TGCGCCAGCAGCTTGGCCCCGGGAGGGAGCACTGAAGCTTTCTTT. Variable domain in full (rest from reference TRBV5-1 and TRBJ1-1): KAGVTQTPRYLIKTRGQQVTLSCSPISGHRSVSWYQQTPGQGLQFLFEYFSETQRNKGNFPGRFSGRQFSNSRSEMNVSTLELGDSALYLCASSLAPGGSTEAFFGQGTRLTVV.

This clonotype showed up just once. This chain links TRBV6-1 with TRBJ2-7, with 10 bases identical to TRBD1. This CDR3 comprises 14 residues. Germline V gives CDR1 MNHNS, CDR2 SASEGT. Trimming took 6 bases from V and 4 from J; bases not matched to a gene: 6. The CDR3 spells CASRTGGSLYEQYF. CDR3 coding DNA: TGTGCCAGCAGGACAGGGGGCTCTCTTTACGAGCAGTACTTC.

In its sample, this clonotype was seen a few times. In DNA, the CDR3 is TGTGCCAGCAGCTTAGAGGCAGGGCACAATGAGCAGTTCTTC. Protein sequence: CASSLEAGHNEQFF. The rearrangement links TRBV7-7 to TRBJ2-1; possible D gene TRBD1, 5 bases. Trimming left V 1 base short and J 5 bases short, with 9 bases between. Per the germline V gene, CDR1 is SSHAT and CDR2 is FNYEAQ (reference sequence). This CDR3 comprises 14 residues.

V gene TRBV28 combines with J gene TRBJ1-2, with D tentatively TRBD1 (6 bases). This CDR3 spans 14 amino acids. Per the germline V gene, CDR1 is MDHEN and CDR2 is SYDVKM. Between the trimmed V and J ends, which lost 4 bases and 4 bases, there was a span of 13 bases. The CDR3 DNA is TGTGCCAGCAGTTCCAGGGGCCGGGTCTATGGCTACACCTTC. It yields the protein CASSSRGRVYGYTF.

The V call is TRBV6-1, the J call TRBJ2-3; D gene unclear. Trimming shortened V by 0 bases and J by 4 bases, and 14 bases separated the two germline ends. The CDR3 covers 16 residues. Germline V gene lookup returns CDR1 MNHNS and CDR2 SASEGT. CDR3 loop: CASSEAWGAGSDTQYF. The CDR3 nucleotides are TGTGCCAGCAGTGAAGCGTGGGGTGCTGGGTCAGATACGCAGTATTTT.

The rearrangement links TRBV20-1 to TRBJ2-4; weak D call: TRBD2 (5 bases). Per germline, CDR1 DFQATT and CDR2 SNEGSKA (reference sequence). The CDR3 loop spans 14 amino acids. V was clipped by 6 bases and J by 8 bases, with 20 bases between them. The CDR3 DNA sequence: TGCAGTGCGCCGGCCTCGCCGGTGGAGGACATTCAGTACTTC. This sequence encodes CSAPASPVEDIQYF.

This clonotype was seen only a few times. The chain uses TRBV7-2 and TRBJ1-1; the D is unclear. CDR3 length: 16 residues. Germline-derived CDR1 and CDR2 are SGHTA and FQGNSA. V was shortened by 1 base and J by 4 bases, with 16 bases between the two germline ends. CDR3 bases: TGTGCCAGCAGCTTAGATTTGTGGCAGGTGGGCACTGAAGCTTTCTTT. It encodes CASSLDLWQVGTEAFF. The whole variable domain, filled in from reference TRBV7-2 and TRBJ1-1, reads GAGVSQSPSNKVTEKGKDVELRCDPISGHTALYWYRQSLGQGLEFLIYFQGNSAPDKSGLPSDRFSAERTGGSVSTLTIQRTQQEDSAVYLCASSLDLWQVGTEAFFGQGTRLTVV.

By share, this clonotype ranks as medium-sized (0.01 to 0.1%). The chain links TRBV6-2 or TRBV6-3 to TRBJ1-2; maybe TRBD1 (5 bases). The CDR3 extends over 13 amino acids. The germline gives CDR1 MNHEY, CDR2 SVGEGT. V was trimmed by 7 bases and J by 4 bases, leaving 13 bases between them. CDR3 sequence (DNA): TGTGCCAGCATCGGGCCAAGGGGCTATGGCTACACCTTC. Protein product: CASIGPRGYGYTF.

The V gene is TRBV6-1, the J gene TRBJ2-1; no clear D. This CDR3 is built from 12 residues. Germline CDR1 and CDR2: MNHNS and SASEGT. Trimming left V 7 bases short and J 13 bases short, with 17 bases between. The CDR3: CASTPAVSEQFF. The CDR3 nucleotides are TGTGCCAGCACCCCCGCGGTGTCGGAACAGTTCTTC.